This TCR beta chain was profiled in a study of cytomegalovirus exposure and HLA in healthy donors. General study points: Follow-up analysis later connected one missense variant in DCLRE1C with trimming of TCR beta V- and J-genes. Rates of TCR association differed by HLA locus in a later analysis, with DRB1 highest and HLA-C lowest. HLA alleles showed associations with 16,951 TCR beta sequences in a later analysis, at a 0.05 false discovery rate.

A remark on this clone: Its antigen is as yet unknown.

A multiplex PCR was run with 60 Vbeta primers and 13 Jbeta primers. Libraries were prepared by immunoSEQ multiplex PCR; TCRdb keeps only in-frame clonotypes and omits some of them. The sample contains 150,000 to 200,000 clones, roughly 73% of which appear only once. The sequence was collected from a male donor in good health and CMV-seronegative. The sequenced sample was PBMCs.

DNA for the CDR3: TGTGCCAGCAGCTGGACTAGCGGGAGTCAAGAGACCCAGTACTTC. Translated, it gives CASSWTSGSQETQYF. The chain links TRBV11-3 to TRBJ2-5; 13 bases agree with TRBD2. Germline values: CDR1 SGHNT, CDR2 YENEEA. The CDR3 is 15 residues long. Losses at the gene ends were 4 bases for V and 2 bases for J; bases not matched to a gene: 1.